Listed below are T cell receptor beta chains from one sample, sequenced in a study of immune characterization of retroperitoneal liposarcoma. Using its own MiXCR run on the PCR reads, TCRdb lists one record per CDR3 protein. The sample records some 10,000 distinct CDR3 sequences, roughly a quarter being singletons. The source material was tumor tissue. These receptors were taken from a male donor with retroperitoneal liposarcoma. Each CDR3 is given with its conserved first and last residue. The D gene is left open where the match is weak. The size of a clone is reported for some rows only, either as once, few or many, or as a class for expanded clones.

-	17	TRBJ2-1	large	TRBV6-1	CASSEGAGGSSYNEQFF	TGTGCCAGCAGTGAAGGAGCAGGGGGGAGCTCCTACAATGAGCAGTTCTTC
-	15	TRBJ2-3	many	TRBV7-3	CASSLTVAISDTQYF	TGTGCCAGCAGCTTAACGGTAGCCATCTCGGATACGCAGTATTTT
-	13	TRBJ2-3	medium-sized	TRBV6-1	CASSVSSTDTQYF	TGTGCCAGCAGTGTGAGCAGCACAGATACGCAGTATTTT
-	15	TRBJ2-7	medium-sized	TRBV7-2	CASSLDNGGYNEQYF	TGTGCCAGCAGCTTAGACAACGGGGGCTACAATGAGCAGTACTTC
-	14	TRBJ2-1	-	TRBV6-1	CASSEAETTNEQFF	TGTGCCAGCAGTGAAGCGGAGACTACCAATGAGCAGTTCTTC
TRBD1	16	TRBJ1-1	medium-sized	TRBV7-2	CASSPGPLDRGAEAFF	TGTGCCAGCAGCCCCGGACCGTTAGACAGGGGAGCTGAAGCTTTCTTT
-	11	TRBJ2-1	-	TRBV11-2	CASSNLREQFF	TGTGCCAGCAGCAACCTTCGGGAGCAGTTCTTC
-	16	TRBJ2-5	-	TRBV7-2	CASSAPFVAGDETQYF	TGTGCCAGCAGCGCTCCTTTCGTGGCAGGGGACGAGACCCAGTACTTC
-	13	TRBJ1-2	-	TRBV12-3/TRBV12-4	CASSPGINYGYTF	TGTGCCAGCAGTCCCGGGATTAACTATGGCTACACCTTC
-	15	TRBJ2-2	many	TRBV25-1	CASSRPDSYTGELFF	TGTGCCAGCAGTAGACCGGACAGCTACACCGGGGAGCTGTTTTTT
TRBD2	14	TRBJ2-1	few	TRBV12-3/TRBV12-4	CASSPVSGGMEQFF	TGTGCCAGCAGCCCTGTTAGCGGGGGAATGGAGCAGTTCTTC
-	13	TRBJ2-5	-	TRBV10-3	CAISDPPEETQYF	TGTGCCATCAGTGACCCGCCAGAAGAGACCCAGTACTTC
TRBD2	14	TRBJ2-1	medium-sized	TRBV6-1	CASSVIAGGYEQFF	TGTGCCAGCAGTGTGATAGCGGGGGGCTACGAGCAGTTCTTC
TRBD2	16	TRBJ2-1	few	TRBV12-3/TRBV12-4	CASTIGGSGVRETQFF	TGTGCCAGCACCATCGGGGGGTCCGGGGTCCGGGAGACCCAGTTCTTC
TRBD2	16	TRBJ2-1	few	TRBV6-5	CASSYGASGRSYEQFF	TGTGCCAGCAGTTACGGTGCTAGCGGGAGGTCCTACGAGCAGTTCTTC
TRBD1	14	TRBJ1-3	-	TRBV7-2	CASGRTGGGNTIYF	TGTGCCAGCGGGCGGACAGGGGGTGGAAACACCATATATTTT
-	17	TRBJ1-1	-	TRBV6-5	CASHYLDQVWQNTEAFF	TGTGCCAGCCATTACCTTGACCAGGTCTGGCAGAACACTGAAGCTTTCTTT
-	14	TRBJ1-4	few	TRBV11-2	CASSRTGLDEKLFF	TGTGCCAGCAGCCGCACAGGGTTGGATGAAAAACTGTTTTTT
-	13	TRBJ2-5	-	TRBV6-1	CASSGPWANEQYF	TGTGCCAGCAGTGGCCCCTGGGCGAATGAGCAGTACTTC
TRBD2	14	TRBJ2-5	many	TRBV11-1	CASSLNGLAGAQYF	TGTGCCAGCAGCTTAAATGGGCTAGCGGGAGCCCAGTACTTC
-	14	TRBJ2-3	medium-sized	TRBV6-1	CASSRWGKTDTQYF	TGTGCCAGCAGTCGGTGGGGGAAGACAGATACGCAGTATTTT
TRBD2	16	TRBJ2-1	medium-sized	TRBV7-2	CASSFPSGSSYNEQFF	TGTGCCAGCAGCTTTCCTAGCGGGAGCTCCTACAATGAGCAGTTCTTC
-	17	TRBJ2-6	few	TRBV6-1	CASSELAEISGANVLTF	TGTGCCAGCAGTGAACTTGCAGAGATCTCTGGGGCCAACGTCCTGACTTTC
-	14	TRBJ2-1	-	TRBV6-1	CANSRSGRNNEQFF	TGTGCCAACAGTAGGTCAGGACGCAACAATGAGCAGTTCTTC
-	15	TRBJ2-3	-	TRBV10-1	CASSRSGDTRDTQYF	TGCGCCAGCAGTCGGAGTGGGGACACAAGAGATACGCAGTATTTT
-	15	TRBJ2-7	-	TRBV5-3	CASSLEAIRSYEQYF	TGTGCCAGCAGCTTGGAAGCAATTAGATCCTACGAGCAGTACTTC
TRBD1	15	TRBJ2-3	-	TRBV6-1	CASSPTGQGGYTQYF	TGTGCCAGCAGTCCAACGGGACAGGGGGGATATACGCAGTATTTT
TRBD1	15	TRBJ2-5	many	TRBV25-1	CASTPTGFGGETQYF	TGTGCCAGCACCCCGACAGGGTTTGGGGGAGAGACCCAGTACTTC
-	14	TRBJ1-1	-	TRBV7-6	CASSLEVGNTEAFF	TGTGCCAGCAGCTTAGAGGTGGGGAACACTGAAGCTTTCTTT
TRBD1	15	TRBJ2-1	many	TRBV6-1	CASSIPGQGADEQFF	TGTGCCAGCAGCATACCGGGACAGGGGGCTGACGAGCAGTTCTTC
TRBD1	17	TRBJ2-1	few	TRBV6-6	CASSYSGERGLPHEQFF	TGTGCCAGCAGTTACTCGGGGGAGAGGGGGCTCCCCCATGAGCAGTTCTTC
-	14	TRBJ1-1	-	TRBV6-6	CASSYTVRRTEAFF	TGTGCCAGCAGTTACACGGTCAGAAGAACTGAAGCTTTCTTT
-	15	TRBJ2-7	-	TRBV5-3	CASSSEEVPSYEQYF	TGTGCCAGCAGCTCGGAAGAGGTCCCCTCCTACGAGCAGTACTTC
-	13	TRBJ1-1	-	TRBV27	CASTGGGNTEAFF	TGTGCCAGCACCGGGGGGGGGAACACTGAAGCTTTCTTT
-	14	TRBJ2-3	few	TRBV6-1	CASSDRLATDTQYF	TGTGCCAGCAGTGATCGGCTAGCGACAGATACGCAGTATTTT
-	14	TRBJ2-7	medium-sized	TRBV6-1	CASSRGGINYEQYF	TGTGCCAGCAGTCGAGGGGGAATAAACTACGAGCAGTACTTC
-	16	TRBJ2-5	-	TRBV4-1	CASSQRVRGVGETQYF	TGCGCCAGCAGCCAAAGGGTGAGGGGAGTGGGAGAGACCCAGTACTTC
TRBD2	17	TRBJ2-1	-	TRBV7-8	CASSRPGRGRMVETQFF	TGTGCCAGCAGCCGTCCGGGGCGCGGGAGGATGGTGGAGACCCAGTTCTTC
TRBD1	11	TRBJ2-1	few	TRBV11-3	CASRQGTEQFF	TGTGCCAGCAGACAGGGGACTGAGCAGTTCTTC
-	15	TRBJ2-1	many	TRBV7-6	CASSLGRGFSYEQFF	TGTGCCAGCAGCTTAGGCAGGGGATTCTCCTACGAGCAGTTCTTC
-	16	TRBJ1-1	few	TRBV7-4	CASTLPPGRGNTEAFF	TGTGCCAGCACCTTACCCCCGGGTAGGGGGAACACTGAAGCTTTCTTT
-	15	TRBJ2-1	-	TRBV6-6	CASSPVERPYNEQFF	TGTGCCAGCAGTCCGGTCGAGCGCCCATACAATGAGCAGTTCTTC
-	15	TRBJ2-7	medium-sized	TRBV6-1	CASSSPRRTRYEQYF	TGTGCCAGCAGTTCCCCTCGCAGGACACGGTACGAGCAGTACTTC
TRBD1	18	TRBJ2-1	-	TRBV6-8	CASSTGQGARGSYNEQFF	TGTGCCAGCAGCACGGGACAGGGGGCGAGAGGTTCCTACAATGAGCAGTTCTTC
TRBD1	14	TRBJ1-1	medium-sized	TRBV12-3/TRBV12-4	CASTPGQTNTEAFF	TGTGCCAGCACTCCGGGACAGACGAACACTGAAGCTTTCTTT
-	16	TRBJ1-1	medium-sized	TRBV6-1	CASSSAGLGQNTEAFF	TGTGCCAGCAGTTCCGCAGGGTTGGGACAGAACACTGAAGCTTTCTTT
TRBD1	13	TRBJ2-7	many	TRBV6-1	CATRTGGYNEQYF	TGTGCCACCAGGACAGGGGGCTACAATGAGCAGTACTTC
-	13	TRBJ2-1	once	TRBV5-3	CASSLMEGYEQFF	TGTGCCAGCAGCTTGATGGAGGGTTACGAGCAGTTCTTC
TRBD2	15	TRBJ2-3	medium-sized	TRBV6-1	CATSGTSGNPDTQYF	TGTGCCACCTCCGGGACTAGCGGGAACCCGGATACGCAGTATTTT
-	11	TRBJ2-4	-	TRBV6-6	CASSYSGIQYF	TGTGCCAGCAGTTACTCGGGCATTCAGTACTTC
-	14	TRBJ1-2	-	TRBV7-8	CASSLGETNYGYTF	TGTGCCAGCAGCTTGGGGGAGACTAACTATGGCTACACCTTC
-	13	TRBJ2-1	medium-sized	TRBV6-1	CASRPVRNNEQFF	TGTGCCAGCAGACCGGTCAGGAACAATGAGCAGTTCTTC
-	13	TRBJ2-7	few	TRBV12-3/TRBV12-4	CASSLGVRNEQYF	TGTGCCAGCAGTTTAGGGGTAAGAAATGAGCAGTACTTC
-	13	TRBJ1-5	-	TRBV6-5	CASSYSSGQPQHF	TGTGCCAGCAGTTACTCGAGCGGTCAGCCCCAGCATTTT